What follows are 25 T cell receptor beta chains derived from one specimen sequenced in a study of identical twins listed by TCRdb under 2016. Library creation used 5' RACE. TCRdb lists the instrument as Illumina HiSeq 2000. In TCRdb, the public reads were trimmed at Q25 with fastp and aligned with MiXCR, with productive beta chains retained. For every CDR3 protein sequence, its rows merge into one entry that carries the most common genes and DNA. The sample table lists 1,800,000 or so distinct CDR3 sequences, around a third of them with a count of one. The ten top clones hold about 0.25% of the sample. What was sequenced was cord blood. The receptor source for this set is a newborn girl in good health.

CDR3 nucleotide sequence: TGTGCCAGCAGCAAAGCGCGGGGCACAGATACGCAGTATTTT. Protein sequence: CASSKARGTDTQYF. The V call is TRBV21-1, the J call TRBJ2-3. TRBV21-1 is a pseudogene segment. The CDR3 extends over 14 amino acids.

The J gene is TRBJ2-5, the V gene TRBV9; 7 positions agree with TRBD2. Per germline, CDR1 SGDLS and CDR2 YYNGEE. Trimming took 0 bases from V and 2 from J; bases not matched to a gene: 1. CDR3 size: 14 residues. The CDR3 coding sequence is TGTGCCAGCAGCGTAGGAGCGGGACAAGAGACCCAGTACTTC. Protein sequence: CASSVGAGQETQYF.

Remarks on this clonotype: Relative to the germline gene, one junction end is altered; a read error may explain this. The J gene is TRBJ2-1, the V gene TRBV6-2 or TRBV6-3; TRBD2 aligns across 7 bases. The CDR3 runs to 17 residues. CDR1 is MNHEY and CDR2 is SVGEGT in the germline V gene. CDR3 in DNA: TGTGCCAGCAGCGTCGCTAGCGGACTGAGCTCCTACGATGAGCAGTTCTTC. It yields the protein CASSVASGLSSYDEQFF.

The chain combines TRBV14 with TRBJ2-1; D is uncertain. The assigned J gene may be wrong: the sequence end matches TRBJ2-7 better. The CDR3 is 14 amino acids. Germline V gives CDR1 SGHDN, CDR2 FVKESK. In nucleotides, the CDR3 is TGTGCCAGCAGCCAAGATACAGTTGTGCATGAGCAGTACTTC. Protein: CASSQDTVVHEQYF.

The V call is TRBV7-2, the J call TRBJ1-2; TRBD1 agrees at 7 bases. V dropped 3 bases and J dropped 4; count of bases not matched to a gene: 8. The germline gives CDR1 SGHTA, CDR2 FQGNSA. CDR3 size: 15 residues. The CDR3 is CASSFSSTGSYGYTF. CDR3 DNA: TGTGCCAGCAGCTTTAGCTCGACAGGGAGCTATGGCTACACCTTC.

In the case of this clonotype: A much larger clone differs by one base, so this may be a read error. The V gene is TRBV6-1, the J gene TRBJ2-3; D is uncertain. CDR1 and CDR2 (germline): MNHNS, SASEGT. This CDR3 has 13 residues. The CDR3 nucleotides read TGTGCCAGCGTGGTAGCCGGCACAGATACGCAGTCTTTT. Protein: CASVVAGTDTQSF.

CDR3 bases: TGTGCCAGCAGCCAAGGATCGGGGGGTCAGCCCCAGCATTTT. Protein: CASSQGSGGQPQHF. V is TRBV3-1 and J is TRBJ1-5; a weak D match, TRBD1 (5 bases). Trimming took 1 base from V and 6 from J, leaving 10 bases between them. The CDR3 totals 14 residues. Germline V CDR1 and CDR2: LGHDT, YNNKEL (reference sequence).

The CDR3 nucleotides are TGTGCCAGCAGCCAAAGGCGGGGGGGATCCTACGAGCAGTACTTC. Translation gives CASSQRRGGSYEQYF. The chain employs TRBV4-2 and TRBJ2-7; TRBD2 matches at 9 bases. V gave up 2 bases and J gave up 1 base; unmatched junction bases: 3. The CDR3 length is 15 residues. Germline CDR1 is LGHNA and CDR2 is YNFKEQ.

This clonotype was observed a few times. J is TRBJ1-2 and V is TRBV6-6; 11 positions agree with TRBD1. The trim removed 5 bases at V and 8 bases at J, leaving 10 bases unmatched. This CDR3 region has 15 residues. Per germline, CDR1 MNHNY and CDR2 SVGAGI (reference sequence). CDR3 sequence reads: CASSSAPGQGDGYTF. CDR3 sequence (DNA): TGTGCCAGCAGTAGCGCTCCGGGACAGGGGGACGGCTACACCTTC.

This clonotype occurred a few times. Here the CDR3 reads CASRTHLRGRSTEQYF. The CDR3, as DNA: TGTGCCAGCAGGACCCACCTACGCGGGAGGTCGACCGAGCAGTACTTC. The chain couples TRBV27 to TRBJ2-7; 8 nucleotides align to TRBD2. Germline V CDR1 and CDR2: MNHEY, SMNVEV (reference sequence). This CDR3 contains 16 residues. V lost 6 bases and J lost 6; bases outside the gene matches: 16.

The V call is TRBV20-1, the J call TRBJ2-3, with D tentatively TRBD1 (5 bases). Germline CDR1 is DFQATT and CDR2 is SNEGSKA (reference sequence). V was clipped by 5 bases and J by 3 bases, with 12 bases between them. The CDR3 is 13 amino acids. The CDR3 bases are TGCAGTGCTCCTAAACAGGTTACAGATACGCAGTATTTT. As protein: CSAPKQVTDTQYF.

This chain connects TRBV12-3 or TRBV12-4 to TRBJ2-7; either TRBD1 or TRBD2 may supply D (6 bases each). This CDR3 comprises 14 residues. V was clipped by 5 bases and J by 7 bases, with 18 bases between them. DNA for the CDR3: TGTGCCAGCAGTCAGGGGTACGGGGGCAATGAGCAGTACTTC. Translated, it gives CASSQGYGGNEQYF.

V gene TRBV20-1 combines with J gene TRBJ2-7; D is perhaps TRBD2 (5 bases). Deletions cut 1 base from V and 4 bases from J, with 11 bases between. Germline V lookup: CDR1 DFQATT, CDR2 SNEGSKA (reference sequence). This CDR3 has 13 amino acids. CDR3 in amino acids: CSARVVGGYEQYF. In DNA form, the CDR3 reads TGCAGTGCTAGAGTTGTGGGCGGGTACGAGCAGTACTTC.

The table lists this clonotype with a few counts. The V call is TRBV20-1, the J call TRBJ2-1; 7 bases match TRBD2. In germline, CDR1 is DFQATT, CDR2 SNEGSKA (reference sequence). V lost 0 bases to trimming and J lost 10 bases; unmatched junction nucleotides: 18. This CDR3 contains 17 residues. This CDR3 reads CSARDPPPAGVSKEQFF. CDR3 DNA: TGCAGTGCTAGAGATCCGCCCCCCGCGGGAGTGAGCAAGGAGCAGTTCTTC.

This clonotype has at least ten counts. V gene TRBV10-3 combines with J gene TRBJ1-6, with 8 positions matching TRBD1. V was clipped by 3 bases and J by 7 bases; unmatched bases: 2. This CDR3 comprises 14 residues. Germline CDR1 and CDR2: ENHRY and SYGVKD. CDR3 in amino acids: CAISEGQGNSPLHF. Written as DNA, the CDR3 is TGTGCCATCAGTGAAGGACAGGGAAATTCACCCCTCCACTTT.

The rearrangement links TRBV9 to TRBJ1-2; TRBD1 is a possible D gene (5 bases). V was trimmed by 0 bases and J by 12 bases, leaving 12 bases between them. The CDR3 runs to 12 residues. Germline assignment: CDR1 SGDLS and CDR2 YYNGEE. CDR3 in amino acids: CASSVAGYGHTF. The CDR3 DNA reads TGTGCCAGCAGCGTAGCAGGGTACGGCCACACCTTC.

V is TRBV10-3 and J is TRBJ2-5, with 10 bases aligning to TRBD1. Germline CDR1 ENHRY, CDR2 SYGVKD. Trimming removed 5 bases from V and 4 bases from J; junction bases left unmatched: 4. The CDR3 is made up of 14 amino acids. CDR3 coding DNA: TGTGCCATCAGTACGACAGGGGGCGGAGAGACCCAGTACTTC. Amino acid sequence: CAISTTGGGETQYF.

J is TRBJ1-4 and V is TRBV3-1, with TRBD1 identical over 12 bases. CDR3 length: 19 residues. J lost 7 bases, V lost 0 bases, and 12 bases had no gene match. Germline CDR1 and CDR2: LGHDT and YNNKEL (reference sequence). CDR3 sequence (DNA): TGTGCCAGCAGCCAAGATGGGACAGGGGGCAATGGGATTTGTGAAAAACTGTTTTTT. Translating it yields CASSQDGTGGNGICEKLFF.

This clonotype was counted a few times. The chain employs TRBV20-1 and TRBJ2-7, with D possibly being TRBD2 (6 bases). V was clipped by 6 bases and J by 6 bases, with 15 bases between them. Germline CDR1 DFQATT, CDR2 SNEGSKA (reference sequence). The CDR3 spans 12 residues. The CDR3 reads CSAVAALAEQYF. The CDR3 DNA sequence: TGCAGTGCCGTAGCGGCCCTCGCCGAGCAGTACTTC.

This clonotype was recorded a few times. The V call is TRBV5-1, the J call TRBJ1-2, with 7 bases aligning to TRBD1. This CDR3 has 15 residues. The germline V gene has CDR1 SGHRS and CDR2 YFSETQ. V trimming: 4 bases; J trimming: 0 bases; junction bases outside the gene matches: 6. CDR3 loop: CASSPNRGTNYGYTF. CDR3 coding DNA: TGCGCCAGCAGCCCCAACAGGGGCACTAACTATGGCTACACCTTC.

The chain is built from TRBV28 and TRBJ2-5; tentatively, D is TRBD1 (5 bases). CDR1 is MDHEN, CDR2 SYDVKM, per germline. This CDR3 comprises 15 residues. The V end was cut by 3 bases, the J end by 7 bases, with 18 bases between. The CDR3 here is CASSFLTSSRGTQYF. The CDR3 bases are TGTGCCAGCAGTTTTCTGACTTCCTCTAGGGGGACCCAGTACTTC.

The chain joins TRBV12-3 or TRBV12-4 to TRBJ1-2, with D perhaps matching TRBD1 (5 bases). This CDR3 has 14 residues. Trimming cost V 2 bases and J 8 bases, with 15 bases left between them. The CDR3 DNA reads as TGTGCCAGCAGTTTACGGGACGGAGGCTCAGGCTACACCTTC. The encoded protein is CASSLRDGGSGYTF.

The V gene is TRBV2, the J gene TRBJ1-2, with 8 positions matching TRBD1. CDR1 and CDR2 from the germline V gene are SNHLY and FYNNEI. The junction had 8 bases not matched to a gene; V was cut back by 7 bases and J by 7 bases. This CDR3 has 13 amino acids. CDR3 nucleotides: TGTGCCAGCACCGGGAGACAGGGGTTTGGCTACACCTTC. Encoded protein: CASTGRQGFGYTF. Complete variable domain (other parts from reference TRBV2 and TRBJ1-2): EPEVTQTPSHQVTQMGQEVILRCVPISNHLYFYWYRQILGQKVEFLVSFYNNEISEKSEIFDDQFSVERPDGSNFTLKIRSTKLEDSAMYFCASTGRQGFGYTFGSGTRLTVV.

This clonotype has only a few counts. This sequence joins TRBV27 and TRBJ1-2, with a tentative D call TRBD1 (5 bases). Trimming cost V 2 bases and J 4 bases, with 26 bases left between them. The CDR3 covers 19 residues. Germline V gives CDR1 MNHEY, CDR2 SMNVEV (reference sequence). The CDR3 DNA is TGTGCCAGCAGTTTAACAGGCCCTCTCCCCGATAACTATGGCTATGGCTACACCTTC. As protein: CASSLTGPLPDNYGYGYTF.

CDR3 coding DNA: TGCGCCAGCAGCTTAAGCATCGGGACAGCGATTAACTATGGCTACACCTTC. Its translation is CASSLSIGTAINYGYTF. The chain uses TRBV5-1 and TRBJ1-2; TRBD1 aligns across 7 bases. The CDR3 has 17 residues. Germline trimming cut 2 bases from V and 1 base from J; bases unmatched to any gene: 11. The V gene's germline CDR1 is SGHRS and CDR2 YFSETQ.